This entry features one TCR beta chain sequence. Antigen specificity is unknown. Each TCR beta cDNA library carried unique molecular identifiers. MiXCR was run by TCRdb on the PCR reads, yielding one entry per CDR3 protein. The sample carries fewer than 550,000 distinct CDR3 sequences, around a third recorded once. The data are from a study of post-analysis software for immune sequencing data. At the level of the study: Patients with relapsing-remitting, secondary progressive and progressive-relapsing multiple sclerosis courses were all represented.

Germline V gives CDR1 MGHRA, CDR2 YSYEKL. The V gene end was trimmed by 4 bases and the J gene end by 7 bases; junction bases not matched to a gene: 13. The CDR3 length is 15 residues. Study-wide results and limits: Patients carried five TRBV segments more frequently than controls did, and TRBV5-6, TRBV5-1 and TRBV20-1 were among them. By F measure, strong co-clustering occurred among samples prepared in the same batch.

The sequencing input was blood. The V and J genes are TRBV4-1 and TRBJ2-7, with 7 bases aligning to TRBD2. The TCR comes from a girl aged 2 to 17 with multiple sclerosis. CDR3 residues: CASSRGGVGREEQYF. As DNA, the CDR3 is TGCGCCAGCAGCCGTGGGGGGGTAGGACGGGAGGAGCAGTACTTC.